This is a list of T cell receptor beta chains from one sample in a study of blood T cells in healthy people across ages. TCRdb independently ran MiXCR on the 5' RACE reads; one entry per CDR3 protein. This table holds about 970,000 distinct CDR3 sequences, roughly half found once. What was sequenced was blood. These receptors came from a woman in her sixties in good health. The CDR3 runs from the conserved cysteine through the conserved F or W. Fields, in order: CDR3 protein, CDR3 DNA, J gene, clone size, D gene, V gene. A D gene is named only where the DNA matches it firmly. Only some rows state a clone size, as once, few, many or a class for expanded clones.

CASSLVSGEQYF | TGTGCCAGCAGCTTAGTGTCCGGCGAGCAGTACTTC | TRBJ2-7 | many | NA | TRBV7-2
CSEELRYNEPFF | TGCAGTGAGGAACTACGCTACAATGAGCCGTTCTTC | TRBJ2-1 | NA | NA | TRBV20-1
CASSLPQGAHEQYF | TGTGCCAGCAGTTTGCCACAGGGGGCCCACGAGCAGTACTTC | TRBJ2-7 | few | TRBD1 | TRBV25-1
CASSQLQGPYEQYF | TGTGCCAGCAGCCAACTCCAGGGGCCCTACGAGCAGTACTTC | TRBJ2-7 | NA | NA | TRBV3-1
CASRKDRVGEQYF | TGTGCCAGCAGAAAGGACAGGGTGGGGGAGCAGTACTTC | TRBJ2-7 | once | TRBD1 | TRBV7-9
CASSFNRGQGTDTQYF | TGTGCCAGCAGTTTCAACCGAGGCCAGGGCACAGATACGCAGTATTTT | TRBJ2-3 | NA | NA | TRBV28
CSVAENYEQYF | TGCAGCGTTGCGGAGAACTACGAGCAGTACTTC | TRBJ2-7 | many | NA | TRBV29-1
CSVVRGQLNNEQFF | TGCAGCGTCGTCAGGGGACAGCTCAACAATGAGCAGTTCTTC | TRBJ2-1 | NA | TRBD1 | TRBV29-1
CASSQASGISDTQYF | TGTGCCAGCAGCCAAGCTAGCGGGATTTCAGATACGCAGTATTTT | TRBJ2-3 | few | TRBD2 | TRBV7-6
CASRTGIQETQYF | TGTGCCAGCAGAACAGGAATTCAAGAGACCCAGTACTTC | TRBJ2-5 | NA | NA | TRBV7-9
CASSFAAYEQYF | TGTGCCAGCAGCTTTGCGGCCTATGAGCAGTACTTC | TRBJ2-7 | many | NA | TRBV11-2
CASSVGASGETQYF | TGTGCCAGCAGCGTAGGGGCTAGTGGGGAGACCCAGTACTTC | TRBJ2-5 | NA | NA | TRBV9
CASSNGRDREAFF | TGTGCCAGCAGTAACGGCAGGGACCGTGAAGCTTTCTTT | TRBJ1-1 | NA | NA | TRBV2
CASKRLVRRAEAFF | TGTGCCAGCAAACGACTCGTAAGGCGTGCTGAAGCTTTCTTT | TRBJ1-1 | few | NA | TRBV27
CASSTIRRTNSPLHF | TGTGCCAGCAGCACCATACGACGGACTAATTCACCCCTCCACTTT | TRBJ1-6 | NA | NA | TRBV21-1